These 24 T cell receptor beta chains share one sample of origin, sequenced in a study of cytomegalovirus exposure and HLA in healthy donors. The repertoire was sequenced with immunoSEQ multiplex PCR; TCRdb's copy has only in-frame clones and lacks some. The sample consists of about 78,000 clones, 90% to 96% of them appearing once. Sequences were obtained from PBMCs. The source is a man aged 18 to 29 in good health and CMV-seropositive.

The genes are TRBV9 and TRBJ1-1; TRBD1 might be the D (5 bases). Germline CDR1 and CDR2: SGDLS and YYNGEE. CDR3 length equals 17 residues. V gave up 0 bases and J gave up 5 bases, with 20 bases separating them. The CDR3 loop is CASSVALSGTGQTEAFF. In DNA form, the CDR3 reads TGTGCCAGCAGCGTAGCTCTATCCGGGACTGGGCAGACTGAAGCTTTCTTT.

J is TRBJ1-1 and V is TRBV6-6; D remains unclear. This CDR3 has 15 amino acids. V gave up 2 bases and J gave up 1 base, with 11 bases separating them. Germline CDR1 and CDR2: MNHNY and SVGAGI (reference sequence). The CDR3 here is CASSYEGLTNTEAFF. CDR3 nucleotide sequence: TGTGCCAGCAGTTACGAGGGTTTAACGAACACTGAAGCTTTCTTT.

The chain is built from TRBV28 and TRBJ2-1; 8 nucleotides align to TRBD1. The V gene's germline CDR1 is MDHEN and CDR2 SYDVKM. V dropped 5 bases and J dropped 4; count of bases not matched to a gene: 7. The CDR3 runs to 15 residues. The CDR3: CASSPDREMYNEQFF. The DNA of the CDR3 is TGTGCCAGCAGTCCGGACAGGGAGATGTACAATGAGCAGTTCTTC.

This chain uses TRBV19 with TRBJ2-7; D ambiguous. The CDR3 spans 14 residues. With 5 bases removed from V and 2 bases from J, the gap between germline ends came to 13 bases. From germline, CDR1 is LNHDA and CDR2 SQIVND (reference sequence). The CDR3, as DNA: TGTGCCAGTAGTTTCATTAGCAGCGCCTACGAGCAGTACTTC. Amino acids: CASSFISSAYEQYF.

This chain connects TRBV11-2 to TRBJ2-5; the match to TRBD2 covers 7 bases. Germline trimming cut 4 bases from V and 5 bases from J; bases unmatched to any gene: 7. This CDR3 contains 14 residues. The germline V gene has CDR1 SGHAT and CDR2 FQNNGV. The CDR3 bases are TGTGCCAGCAGCTCGCAAGACGGGGGGGAGACCCAGTACTTC. Amino acid sequence: CASSSQDGGETQYF. Full variable domain (rest looked up from reference TRBV11-2 and TRBJ2-5): EAGVAQSPRYKIIEKRQSVAFWCNPISGHATLYWYQQILGQGPKLLIQFQNNGVVDDSQLPKDRFSAERLKGVDSTLKIQPAKLEDSAVYLCASSSQDGGETQYFGPGTRLLVL.

The rearrangement joins TRBV5-1 to TRBJ1-1; D gene unclear. The CDR3 is made up of 16 amino acids. Germline values: CDR1 SGHRS, CDR2 YFSETQ. V dropped 4 bases and J dropped 0 bases, with 16 bases sitting between them. The CDR3 DNA is TGCGCCAGCAGCCCTGGCAGCGGCAGTTTGAACACTGAAGCTTTCTTT. As protein: CASSPGSGSLNTEAFF.

The chain has TRBV5-4 and TRBJ1-2, with D unresolved. Between the trimmed V and J ends, which lost 0 bases and 4 bases, there was a span of 4 bases. The CDR3 extends over 12 amino acids. Germline lookup yields CDR1 SGHNT and CDR2 YYREEE (reference sequence). The chain's CDR3 is CASSLDSYGYTF. As DNA, the CDR3 is TGTGCCAGCAGCTTGGACAGCTATGGCTACACCTTC.

The chain has TRBV2 and TRBJ1-1; D is possibly TRBD1 (5 bases). V gave up 11 bases and J gave up 1 base, with 11 bases separating them. The CDR3 is 12 residues long. From germline, CDR1 is SNHLY and CDR2 FYNNEI. CDR3 residues: CAGGIENTEAFF. Here the CDR3 DNA reads TGTGCCGGGGGGATTGAGAACACTGAAGCTTTCTTT.

The V gene is TRBV2, the J gene TRBJ2-1; no clear D gene. Trimming pared 7 bases from V and 7 bases from J, leaving 11 bases between. CDR3 length: 12 residues. Germline V gene lookup returns CDR1 SNHLY and CDR2 FYNNEI. The DNA for the CDR3 is TGTGCCAGCAACGCCGTAGAGAATGAGCAGTTCTTC. Its translation: CASNAVENEQFF.

The genes are TRBV5-6 and TRBJ2-3; weak D call: TRBD1 (6 bases). The germline CDR1 and CDR2 sequences are SGHDT and YYEEEE. V lost 3 bases and J 2 bases, leaving 10 bases between the germline ends. The CDR3 has 14 residues. CDR3 amino acids: CASSSRDITDTQYF. Here the CDR3 DNA reads TGTGCCAGCAGCTCCCGGGACATCACAGATACGCAGTATTTT.

The V call is TRBV30, the J call TRBJ1-2; D gene uncertain. Trimming removed 0 bases at V and 1 base at J, with 9 bases between. This CDR3 comprises 14 residues. Germline V CDR1 and CDR2: GTSNPN, SVGIG (reference sequence). This CDR3 reads CAWSVPGFNYGYTF. The CDR3 DNA is TGTGCCTGGAGTGTACCCGGGTTTAACTATGGCTACACCTTC.

V is TRBV19 and J is TRBJ2-7; no reliable D call. The germline V gene encodes CDR1 LNHDA and CDR2 SQIVND (reference sequence). CDR3 length: 14 residues. V lost 5 bases to trimming and J lost 1 base, with 12 bases between them. The CDR3 reads CASSPGHRSYEQYF. The CDR3, as DNA: TGTGCCAGTAGTCCAGGCCACCGTTCCTACGAGCAGTACTTC.

The chain carries TRBV27 and TRBJ1-1; no clear D gene. Germline assignment: CDR1 MNHEY and CDR2 SMNVEV (reference sequence). Trimming removed 6 bases at V and 0 bases at J, with 5 bases between. This CDR3 comprises 12 residues. In nucleotides, the CDR3 is TGTGCCAGCAGAGCCTTGAACACTGAAGCTTTCTTT. This translates into CASRALNTEAFF.

The rearrangement links TRBV2 to TRBJ1-2, with 10 nucleotides matching TRBD1. This CDR3 is 12 amino acids long. V shed 8 bases and J 6 bases; nucleotides not matched to a gene: 3. Germline lookup yields CDR1 SNHLY and CDR2 FYNNEI. The CDR3 is CASGQGGDGYTF. The CDR3 nucleotides are TGTGCCAGCGGACAGGGGGGCGATGGCTACACCTTC.

The chain joins TRBV5-6 to TRBJ1-4; 7 bases are a match to TRBD1. Trimming at V came to 3 bases and at J to 5 bases, leaving 10 bases not matched to a gene. The CDR3 totals 16 residues. CDR1 is SGHDT and CDR2 is YYEEEE in the germline V gene. The CDR3 DNA is TGTGCCAGCAGCTCCGGCCCCCAACAGGGGAATGAAAAACTGTTTTTT. This translates into CASSSGPQQGNEKLFF. Filled out from reference TRBV5-6 and TRBJ1-4, the complete variable domain reads DAGVTQSPTHLIKTRGQQVTLRCSPKSGHDTVSWYQQALGQGPQFIFQYYEEEERQRGNFPDRFSGHQFPNYSSELNVNALLLGDSALYLCASSSGPQQGNEKLFFGSGTQLSVL.

The chain employs TRBV5-1 and TRBJ2-1, with TRBD2 as a possible D gene (6 bases). Germline assignment: CDR1 SGHRS and CDR2 YFSETQ. CDR3 length equals 13 residues. Trimming removed 4 bases from V and 10 bases from J, with 15 bases in between. CDR3 DNA sequence: TGCGCCAGCAGCATCGGGAGCCGAGGGGAGCAGTTCTTC. The encoded protein is CASSIGSRGEQFF.

The chain links TRBV15 to TRBJ2-7; no reliable D call. The germline V gene has CDR1 LNHNV and CDR2 YYDKDF (reference sequence). CDR3 length equals 16 residues. V was trimmed by 0 bases and J by 1 base, leaving 13 bases between them. The CDR3 nucleotides are TGTGCCACCAGCAGAGATCTTGGCGGTACGTCCTACGAGCAGTACTTC. Its translation: CATSRDLGGTSYEQYF. Using reference TRBV15 and TRBJ2-7 for the parts outside the CDR3, the full variable domain is DAMVIQNPRYQVTQFGKPVTLSCSQTLNHNVMYWYQQKSSQAPKLLFHYYDKDFNNEADTPDNFQSRRPNTSFCFLDIRSPGLGDTAMYLCATSRDLGGTSYEQYFGPGTRLTVT.

The gene calls are TRBV5-1 and TRBJ2-5; 7 bases align to TRBD1. Germline lookup yields CDR1 SGHRS and CDR2 YFSETQ. The CDR3 spans 14 residues. V lost 5 bases to trimming and J lost 1 base; unmatched junction nucleotides: 5. The CDR3 reads CASRKDRSQETQYF. DNA for the CDR3: TGCGCCAGCAGAAAGGACAGGTCCCAAGAGACCCAGTACTTC.

The rearrangement uses TRBV18 and TRBJ2-7; the match to TRBD2 covers 14 bases. V was clipped by 3 bases and J by 4 bases; unmatched bases: 8. Germline V gives CDR1 KGHSH, CDR2 LQKENI. The CDR3 sequence is 17 residues long. Written as DNA, the CDR3 is TGTGCCAGCTCACCCCTGGGAGGGACTAGCGGGAGTTACGAGCAGTACTTC. It encodes CASSPLGGTSGSYEQYF. Based on the CDR3 plus reference TRBV18 and TRBJ2-7, the full variable domain is NAGVMQNPRHLVRRRGQEARLRCSPMKGHSHVYWYRQLPEEGLKFMVYLQKENIIDESGMPKERFSAEFPKEGPSILRIQQVVRGDSAAYFCASSPLGGTSGSYEQYFGPGTRLTVT.

This chain connects TRBV11-1 to TRBJ2-1, with 11 bases lining up with TRBD2. The ends lost 5 bases at V and 0 bases at J; junction bases unmatched: 6. The CDR3 loop spans 17 amino acids. Germline loops: CDR1 SGHAT, CDR2 FQDESV (reference sequence). CDR3: CASSRGTSGSSYNEQFF. For the CDR3, the DNA is TGTGCCAGCAGCCGCGGGACTAGCGGTTCCTCCTACAATGAGCAGTTCTTC.

V and J are TRBV6-5 and TRBJ2-2; D unclear. The CDR3 has 13 amino acids. Germline CDR1 reads MNHEY; CDR2 reads SVGAGI. V lost 6 bases, J lost 2 bases, and 7 bases lay in between. The CDR3 bases are TGTGCCAGCAGGCCCACAAACACCGGGGAGCTGTTTTTT. This translates into CASRPTNTGELFF.

The chain links TRBV27 to TRBJ2-7, with 7 nucleotides matching TRBD2. V shed 6 bases and J 2 bases; nucleotides not matched to a gene: 4. Germline CDR1 MNHEY, CDR2 SMNVEV (reference sequence). This CDR3 comprises 13 residues. This CDR3 is CASRLGTTYEQYF. CDR3 in DNA: TGTGCCAGCAGGTTAGGGACTACCTACGAGCAGTACTTC.

The genes are TRBV30 and TRBJ2-7, with D unresolved. With 4 bases removed from V and 0 bases from J, the gap between germline ends came to 16 bases. The CDR3 is 15 amino acids. Germline V CDR1 and CDR2: GTSNPN, SVGIG (reference sequence). For the CDR3, the DNA is TGTGCCTGGACCCACTTCTCCCGCCCCTCCTACGAGCAGTACTTC. This sequence encodes CAWTHFSRPSYEQYF.

The genes are TRBV5-8 and TRBJ2-7; the match to TRBD1 covers 7 bases. The CDR3 loop spans 14 amino acids. V trimming: 1 base; J trimming: 2 bases; junction bases outside the gene matches: 3. Germline CDR1 and CDR2: SGHTS and YDEGEE. CDR3 loop: CASSLYRGPYEQYF. The CDR3 nucleotides read TGTGCCAGCAGCTTGTACAGGGGACCCTACGAGCAGTACTTC. The full variable domain, completed using reference TRBV5-8 and TRBJ2-7, is EAGVTQSPTHLIKTRGQQATLRCSPISGHTSVYWYQQALGLGLQFLLWYDEGEERNRGNFPPRFSGRQFPNYSSELNVNALELEDSALYLCASSLYRGPYEQYFGPGTRLTVT.